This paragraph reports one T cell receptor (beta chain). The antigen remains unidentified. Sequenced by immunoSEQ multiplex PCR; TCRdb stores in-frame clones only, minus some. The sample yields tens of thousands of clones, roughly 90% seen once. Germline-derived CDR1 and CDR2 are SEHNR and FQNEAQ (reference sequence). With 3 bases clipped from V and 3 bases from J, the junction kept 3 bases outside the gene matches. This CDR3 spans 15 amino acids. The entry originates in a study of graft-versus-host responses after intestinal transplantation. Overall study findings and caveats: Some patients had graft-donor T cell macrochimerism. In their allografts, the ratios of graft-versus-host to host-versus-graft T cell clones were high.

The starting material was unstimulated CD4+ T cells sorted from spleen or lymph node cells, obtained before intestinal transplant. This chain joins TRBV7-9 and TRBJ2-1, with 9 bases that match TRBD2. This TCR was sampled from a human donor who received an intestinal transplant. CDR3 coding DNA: TGTGCCAGCAGCTTGGCGCGGGGGGGCTACAATGAGCAGTTCTTC. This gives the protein CASSLARGGYNEQFF.